A single sample is the source of the 14 T cell receptor beta chains below, sequenced in a study of beta chain features in type 1 diabetes. Expressed TCRB transcripts got sequenced, as all isolated RNA was reverse transcribed. Generated by immunoSEQ multiplex PCR, the TCRdb table keeps only in-frame clones and is missing some. The sample includes around 250,000 clones, roughly 30% of them seen just once. The sequenced sample was central memory CD4+ T cells from blood. These receptor sequences come from a young man in good health.

This rearrangement joins TRBV27 to TRBJ2-7, with a tentative D call TRBD1 (5 bases). Trimming shortened V by 2 bases and J by 3 bases, and 8 bases separated the two germline ends. The CDR3 consists of 13 residues. Germline loops: CDR1 MNHEY, CDR2 SMNVEV (reference sequence). The CDR3 spells CASSLGAYYEQYF. The CDR3 DNA reads as TGTGCCAGCAGTTTAGGGGCATACTACGAGCAGTACTTC.

This clone was observed a handful of times. The chain combines TRBV7-2 with TRBJ2-5; D is possibly TRBD2 (6 bases). Per the germline V gene, CDR1 is SGHTA and CDR2 is FQGNSA. The CDR3 has 13 residues. V was cut by 5 bases and J by 4 bases, with 11 bases left in between. The CDR3 coding sequence is TGTGCCAGCAGCGGCGGGACTCTAGAGACCCAGTACTTC. This sequence encodes CASSGGTLETQYF.

This clone came up a few times. The genes are TRBV29-1 and TRBJ2-5; maybe TRBD1 (6 bases). Germline CDR1 reads SQVTM; CDR2 reads ANQGSEA. The CDR3 is 12 residues long. Trimming removed 5 bases from V and 1 base from J, with 8 bases in between. CDR3 region: CSVLGAQETQYF. As DNA, the CDR3 is TGCAGCGTTTTGGGGGCCCAAGAGACCCAGTACTTC.

This clone has just a few counts. The chain uses TRBV7-9 and TRBJ2-1; no firm D call. Germline lookup yields CDR1 SEHNR and CDR2 FQNEAQ (reference sequence). CDR3 size: 13 residues. The V end lost 1 base, the J end lost 4 bases, and 5 bases lay between the germline ends. CDR3 nucleotide sequence: TGTGCCAGCAGCTTAGTGGGGTACAATGAGCAGTTCTTC. It yields the protein CASSLVGYNEQFF.

V gene TRBV11-2 combines with J gene TRBJ2-3; TRBD2 agrees at 13 bases. The V gene's germline CDR1 is SGHAT and CDR2 FQNNGV. The CDR3 loop spans 16 amino acids. Unmatched junction bases numbered 1, after V lost 3 bases and J lost 1 base. CDR3 nucleotide sequence: TGTGCCAGCAGCTTGGGACTAGCGGGGCGCACAGATACGCAGTATTTT. Encoded protein: CASSLGLAGRTDTQYF.

The CDR3 reads CASSLGRTSPDTQYF. CDR3 coding DNA: TGCGCCAGCAGCTTGGGCCGGACTAGCCCAGATACGCAGTATTTT. The gene calls are TRBV5-1 and TRBJ2-3, with 8 nucleotides matching TRBD2. With V trimmed by 0 bases and J by 4 bases, 4 bases remained unmatched. This CDR3 has 15 residues. Germline CDR1 and CDR2: SGHRS and YFSETQ. Full variable domain (rest looked up from reference TRBV5-1 and TRBJ2-3): KAGVTQTPRYLIKTRGQQVTLSCSPISGHRSVSWYQQTPGQGLQFLFEYFSETQRNKGNFPGRFSGRQFSNSRSEMNVSTLELGDSALYLCASSLGRTSPDTQYFGPGTRLTVL.

The V call is TRBV10-3, the J call TRBJ1-6; the match to TRBD1 covers 8 bases. Losses at the gene ends were 7 bases for V and 7 bases for J; bases not matched to a gene: 9. Per germline, CDR1 ENHRY and CDR2 SYGVKD. This CDR3 comprises 15 residues. CDR3 bases: TGTGCCATCAACGACAGGGGACTGGGGAATTCACCCCTCCACTTT. This gives the protein CAINDRGLGNSPLHF.

This clone appeared a few times. CDR3 amino acids: CAWSVQDGQPQHF. The CDR3 coding sequence is TGTGCCTGGAGTGTACAGGATGGTCAGCCCCAGCATTTT. The rearrangement joins TRBV30 to TRBJ1-5, with a possible D match to TRBD1 (5 bases). The CDR3 runs to 13 residues. V lost 0 bases, J lost 6 bases, and 9 bases lay in between. Germline CDR1 and CDR2: GTSNPN and SVGIG (reference sequence).

This clone has only a few counts. V usage is TRBV29-1 and J usage is TRBJ1-3; D unresolved. V shed 5 bases and J shed 3 bases, with 8 bases lying between them. CDR1 SQVTM and CDR2 ANQGSEA come from the germline V gene. This CDR3 region has 12 residues. The CDR3 protein is CSVSSGGNTIYF. The CDR3 bases are TGCAGCGTTTCTTCGGGTGGAAACACCATATATTTT. The entire variable domain, with the rest obtained from reference TRBV29-1 and TRBJ1-3, is as follows: SAVISQKPSRDICQRGTSLTIQCQVDSQVTMMFWYRQQPGQSLTLIATANQGSEATYESGFVIDKFPISRPNLTFSTLTVSNMSPEDSSIYLCSVSSGGNTIYFGEGSWLTVV.

V is TRBV7-9 and J is TRBJ2-5; D is ambiguous. The CDR3 consists of 14 residues. V lost 3 bases and J 0 bases, leaving 8 bases between the germline ends. Germline values: CDR1 SEHNR, CDR2 FQNEAQ (reference sequence). The CDR3 spells CASSLFKDQETQYF. CDR3 in DNA: TGTGCCAGCAGCTTGTTTAAGGACCAAGAGACCCAGTACTTC.

This clone was seen only a few times. This chain joins TRBV9 and TRBJ1-3, with D unclear. This CDR3 is built from 14 residues. Per the germline V gene, CDR1 is SGDLS and CDR2 is YYNGEE. The ends were cut back, 3 bases at V and 2 bases at J, with 9 bases in the middle. The CDR3: CASSENTAGNTIYF. The CDR3 nucleotides read TGTGCCAGCAGCGAAAATACAGCTGGAAACACCATATATTTT.

As to this clone: This specimen includes other DNA sequences encoding the same CDR3. V and J are TRBV29-1 and TRBJ2-3; D gene ambiguous. The CDR3 has 15 amino acids. Trimming stripped 1 base from V and 0 bases from J, with 11 bases between. Germline CDR1 is SQVTM and CDR2 is ANQGSEA. The chain's CDR3 is CSVEGASGSTDTQYF. The DNA of the CDR3 is TGCAGCGTTGAAGGGGCCTCTGGGAGCACAGATACGCAGTATTTT.

The chain links TRBV5-1 to TRBJ1-2; a weak D match, TRBD1 (5 bases). With 4 bases removed from V and 0 bases from J, the gap between germline ends came to 10 bases. CDR1 and CDR2 from the germline V gene are SGHRS and YFSETQ. The CDR3 is made up of 14 amino acids. The CDR3 loop reads CASSRDGANYGYTF. CDR3 nucleotides: TGCGCCAGCAGCAGGGACGGAGCTAACTATGGCTACACCTTC.

The J gene is TRBJ2-1, the V gene TRBV30, with TRBD2 identical over 7 bases. The CDR3 loop spans 14 amino acids. Germline V gene data show CDR1 as GTSNPN and CDR2 as SVGIG (reference sequence). Written as DNA, the CDR3 is TGTGCTTTCTCTAGTGGGAGGGCCCACAATGAGCAGTTCTTC. It is translated as CAFSSGRAHNEQFF.